This TCR beta chain is drawn from a study of T cells after yellow fever vaccination. Study findings and constraints: Booster sampling recovered most clones from primary vaccination (around 97% CD4, roughly 86% CD8).

About this clonotype itself: Its antigen is not identified.

The study made its TCR cDNA through 5'RACE template switching. That step introduced a universal primer site along with UMIs. Using its own MiXCR run on the 5' RACE reads, TCRdb lists one record per CDR3 protein. The data hold hundreds of thousands of distinct CDR3 sequences, with around a sixth observed a single time. Germline CDR1 is SGHRS and CDR2 is YFSETQ. The CDR3 totals 14 residues. The V end lost 5 bases, the J end lost 6 bases, and 17 bases lay between the germline ends. The origin of this receptor is a man younger than 30 who received the YFV17D yellow fever vaccine. Material: PBMCs, obtained 5 days after the first yellow fever vaccination. The chain uses TRBV5-1 and TRBJ1-1; a possible D gene is TRBD1 (6 bases). The CDR3 DNA follows: TGCGCCAGCAGGCCCGGGGGCGGCGGGGCTGAAGCTTTCTTT. Encoded protein: CASRPGGGGAEAFF. The whole variable domain, filled in from reference TRBV5-1 and TRBJ1-1, reads KAGVTQTPRYLIKTRGQQVTLSCSPISGHRSVSWYQQTPGQGLQFLFEYFSETQRNKGNFPGRFSGRQFSNSRSEMNVSTLELGDSALYLCASRPGGGGAEAFFGQGTRLTVV.